This T cell receptor (beta chain) was profiled in a study of blood T cells in healthy people across ages. It was with a sample-barcoded 5' primer and a J-beta primer mix that a second PCR of roughly 7 to 12 cycles was run. Each CDR3 protein is one row after TCRdb ran MiXCR on the 5' RACE reads. The sample lists fewer than 1.5 million distinct CDR3 sequences; roughly 40% were seen once. The sequenced sample was blood. The sequence derives from a woman in her late teens or twenties in good health.

The CDR3 loop is CATSDLGDSGNNEQFF. The CDR3 coding sequence is TGTGCCACCAGTGATTTAGGGGACAGTGGGAACAATGAGCAGTTCTTC. The chain uses TRBV24-1 and TRBJ2-1; 7 bases match TRBD1. CDR3 length: 16 residues. CDR1 and CDR2 (germline): KGHDR, SFDVKD. V shed 1 base and J 5 bases; nucleotides not matched to a gene: 7.